One and the same sample provided the 21 T cell receptor beta chains below, sequenced in a study of cytotoxic CD8 clonotypes in ibrutinib-treated CLL. Measured with immunoSEQ multiplex PCR; TCRdb has only the in-frame clones, and not every one. Of 140,000 to 150,000 clones in the sample, 70% to 80% were seen once. Sequencing used PBMCs, obtained after 24 months of ibrutinib treatment. Every receptor here comes from a human donor with chronic lymphocytic leukemia.

J is TRBJ1-5 and V is TRBV5-4; D possibly corresponds to TRBD1 (5 bases). CDR3 length: 13 residues. Deletions cut 0 bases from V and 10 bases from J, with 11 bases between. Germline values: CDR1 SGHNT, CDR2 YYREEE (reference sequence). Written as DNA, the CDR3 is TGTGCCAGCAGCTTGGGGGGCGGTGTACCCCAGCATTTT. It specifies CASSLGGGVPQHF.

In its sample, this clone was seen once. The chain has TRBV5-1 and TRBJ2-3; D is perhaps TRBD1 (5 bases). The germline V gene encodes CDR1 SGHRS and CDR2 YFSETQ. The CDR3 totals 14 residues. V lost 5 bases and J 2 bases, leaving 12 bases between the germline ends. CDR3 nucleotides: TGCGCCAGCAGTAGGGGTACGGCCACAGATACGCAGTATTTT. Protein sequence: CASSRGTATDTQYF.

This clone was counted between two and nine times. The chain recombines TRBV29-1 with TRBJ2-7; TRBD1 aligns across 8 bases. The V and J ends lost 3 bases and 5 bases, in that order; junction bases with no gene match: 9. The CDR3 totals 14 residues. In germline, CDR1 is SQVTM, CDR2 ANQGSEA. The CDR3 DNA reads TGCAGCGTTGATGAGGCAGGGGGCTACCACGAGCAGTACTTC. Protein sequence: CSVDEAGGYHEQYF.

This sequence joins TRBV6-5 and TRBJ2-5; 11 bases agree with TRBD2. The germline CDR1 and CDR2 sequences are MNHEY and SVGAGI. V was pared by 1 base and J by 7 bases, with 5 bases of the junction left unmatched. The CDR3 loop spans 15 amino acids. The CDR3 loop is CASSYWGLAEGTQYF. The CDR3 nucleotides read TGTGCCAGCAGTTACTGGGGACTAGCGGAGGGGACCCAGTACTTC.

In this sample, this clone turned up a few times. This rearrangement joins TRBV19 to TRBJ2-5; the D gene is possibly TRBD2 (5 bases). This CDR3 is built from 15 residues. V lost 5 bases and J lost 5, with 18 bases in between. Germline CDR1 LNHDA, CDR2 SQIVND (reference sequence). The CDR3 coding sequence is TGTGCCAGTAGTCCCCAAGGACGACGGAGGGAGACCCAGTACTTC. This codes for CASSPQGRRRETQYF.

As concerns this clone: This same CDR3 is encoded by further DNA sequences in the sample. This chain uses TRBV18 with TRBJ1-4, with D unclear. The CDR3 is 11 residues long. V was clipped by 3 bases and J by 8 bases, with 4 bases between them. The germline V gene encodes CDR1 KGHSH and CDR2 LQKENI. CDR3 sequence: CASSPAEKLFF. The DNA for the CDR3 is TGTGCCAGCTCACCGGCCGAAAAACTGTTTTTT.

The genes are TRBV6-5 and TRBJ2-3; tentative D call: TRBD2 (7 bases). Between the trimmed V and J ends, which lost 6 bases and 6 bases, there was a span of 10 bases. The length of the CDR3 is 12 residues. Looked up from germline, CDR1 is MNHEY and CDR2 is SVGAGI. CDR3 DNA sequence: TGTGCCAGCAGGGGAGGGGGGGATACGCAGTATTTT. This gives the protein CASRGGGDTQYF.

V is TRBV19 and J is TRBJ1-4; D unclear. The germline CDR1 and CDR2 sequences are LNHDA and SQIVND (reference sequence). V lost 7 bases, J lost 8 bases, and 14 bases lay in between. The CDR3 covers 13 residues. CDR3 loop: CASIPPGSEKLFF. The CDR3 coding sequence is TGTGCCAGTATCCCCCCGGGCTCCGAAAAACTGTTTTTT. Supplemented by reference TRBV19 and TRBJ1-4, the full variable domain reads DGGITQSPKYLFRKEGQNVTLSCEQNLNHDAMYWYRQDPGQGLRLIYYSQIVNDFQKGDIAEGYSVSREKKESFPLTVTSAQKNPTAFYLCASIPPGSEKLFFGSGTQLSVL.

V usage is TRBV10-3 and J usage is TRBJ1-4; 7 bases are a match to TRBD1. The V gene end was trimmed by 3 bases and the J gene end by 8 bases; junction bases not matched to a gene: 12. This CDR3 has 16 amino acids. The germline V gene has CDR1 ENHRY and CDR2 SYGVKD. CDR3: CAISDPGRDSGEKLFF. As DNA, the CDR3 is TGTGCCATCAGTGACCCCGGCCGGGACAGTGGGGAAAAACTGTTTTTT.

Relative to its sample, this clone is medium-sized. V gene TRBV5-1 combines with J gene TRBJ1-5, with 7 nucleotides matching TRBD1. Germline lookup yields CDR1 SGHRS and CDR2 YFSETQ. Trimming at V came to 3 bases and at J to 4 bases, leaving 7 bases not matched to a gene. The CDR3 extends over 15 amino acids. The CDR3 DNA reads as TGCGCCAGCAGCTCCGAGGGGGCAAGGAATCAGCCCCAGCATTTT. Its protein is CASSSEGARNQPQHF.

The chain carries TRBV27 and TRBJ2-4; a weak D match, TRBD1 (5 bases). Deletions cut 5 bases from V and 0 bases from J, with 14 bases between. CDR3 length: 16 amino acids. The germline V gene has CDR1 MNHEY and CDR2 SMNVEV (reference sequence). The CDR3 DNA reads as TGTGCCAGCAGTCCCTTCGCAGGGATAGCCAAAAACATTCAGTACTTC. Its protein is CASSPFAGIAKNIQYF.

CDR3 loop: CAWSQGNTIYF. CDR3 in DNA: TGTGCCTGGAGTCAGGGTAACACCATATATTTT. This chain links TRBV30 with TRBJ1-3, with D tentatively TRBD1 (5 bases). The CDR3 has 11 residues. Germline V CDR1 and CDR2: GTSNPN, SVGIG (reference sequence). The V gene lost 2 bases and the J gene lost 7 bases, with 6 bases spanning the gap.

V and J are TRBV18 and TRBJ1-3; TRBD1 might be the D (5 bases). Trimming left V 3 bases short and J 2 bases short, with 17 bases between. Germline CDR1 is KGHSH and CDR2 is LQKENI. CDR3 length: 17 residues. In DNA, the CDR3 is TGTGCCAGCTCACCCCCGGGGAACGACAGAACTGGAAACACCATATATTTT. As protein: CASSPPGNDRTGNTIYF.

The rearrangement uses TRBV7-3 and TRBJ2-2; D call uncertain. This CDR3 contains 12 residues. Trimming pared 5 bases from V and 8 bases from J, leaving 9 bases between. Looked up from germline, CDR1 is SGHTA and CDR2 is FQGTGA. The chain's CDR3 is CASSHPGGELFF. The CDR3 coding sequence is TGTGCCAGCAGCCACCCTGGGGGGGAGCTGTTTTTT.

The J gene is TRBJ2-3, the V gene TRBV27; D assignment may be TRBD1 or TRBD2 (5 bases each). Trimming stripped 5 bases from V and 1 base from J, with 19 bases between. This CDR3 spans 17 amino acids. CDR1 MNHEY and CDR2 SMNVEV come from the germline V gene (reference sequence). The CDR3 nucleotides read TGTGCCAGCAGTCTCCGGACGGGGACCTCGGGCACAGATACGCAGTATTTT. It codes for CASSLRTGTSGTDTQYF.

The rearrangement uses TRBV5-1 and TRBJ2-1, with a weak D call TRBD2 (6 bases). The CDR3 is 13 residues long. V was clipped by 4 bases and J by 9 bases, with 14 bases between them. The V gene's germline CDR1 is SGHRS and CDR2 YFSETQ. The CDR3 DNA follows: TGCGCCAGCAGCCCCGGACCCGGGGGTGAGCAGTTCTTC. Translation: CASSPGPGGEQFF.

V is TRBV5-8 and J is TRBJ1-2; D is ambiguous. The CDR3 sequence is 15 residues long. V was shortened by 0 bases and J by 8 bases, with 17 bases between the two germline ends. Per germline, CDR1 SGHTS and CDR2 YDEGEE. The CDR3 protein is CASSLGWMRSGGYTF. The CDR3 region has the DNA TGTGCCAGCAGCTTGGGGTGGATGCGGAGTGGGGGCTACACCTTC.

J is TRBJ2-1 and V is TRBV5-6; D tentatively reads TRBD1 or TRBD2 (5 bases each). The CDR3 totals 15 residues. Germline CDR1 SGHDT, CDR2 YYEEEE. V was shortened by 3 bases and J by 0 bases, with 10 bases between the two germline ends. The CDR3 coding sequence is TGTGCCAGCAGCTGGGACCGAGGCTCCTACAATGAGCAGTTCTTC. Translating it yields CASSWDRGSYNEQFF.

The rearrangement joins TRBV6-5 to TRBJ1-6; D possibly corresponds to TRBD1 (5 bases). Germline CDR1 is MNHEY and CDR2 is SVGAGI. V was clipped by 6 bases and J by 6 bases, with 12 bases between them. The CDR3 is made up of 14 amino acids. This chain's CDR3 is CASSRDSPNSPLHF. CDR3 sequence (DNA): TGTGCCAGCAGCCGGGACTCCCCTAATTCACCCCTCCACTTT.

This chain joins TRBV7-2 and TRBJ2-7; the D gene is possibly TRBD2 (6 bases). CDR1 and CDR2 (germline): SGHTA, FQGNSA. Trimming removed 1 base at V and 3 bases at J, with 7 bases between. The CDR3 extends over 13 amino acids. In DNA form, the CDR3 reads TGTGCCAGCAGCTTAGGGAGGGGCTACGAGCAGTACTTC. Its protein product is CASSLGRGYEQYF.

The rearrangement links TRBV27 to TRBJ2-5, with D perhaps given as TRBD1 or TRBD2 (5 bases each). Looked up from germline, CDR1 is MNHEY and CDR2 is SMNVEV (reference sequence). The CDR3 sequence is 15 residues long. The V end lost 3 bases, the J end lost 5 bases, and 16 bases lay between the germline ends. CDR3 coding DNA: TGTGCCAGCAGTTTGACCGGGACCCCCAGGGAGACCCAGTACTTC. Translating gives CASSLTGTPRETQYF.